This T cell receptor beta chain was found in a study of cytomegalovirus exposure and HLA in healthy donors. Worth noting for this clone: Its antigen is not known.

The J segment lost 5 bases and the V segment lost 0 bases, leaving 3 bases of the junction unmatched. The length of the CDR3 is 14 residues. From germline, CDR1 is SGHDT and CDR2 YYEEEE. This cohort consisted of healthy bone marrow donors. This PCR relied on a set of 60 Vbeta primers and 13 Jbeta primers. Clones were read by immunoSEQ multiplex PCR, and TCRdb kept only the in-frame ones, dropping some. Of 35,000 to 45,000 clones in the sample, about 50% were seen once. Points from the study as a whole: A later analysis reportedly identified an Asian-associated ancestry cluster as carrying fewer N-insertions than the approximately 670-donor mean.

The TCR sequence derives from a human donor in good health. The genes are TRBV5-6 and TRBJ2-7; 9 bases are shared with TRBD1. Sequenced input: PBMCs. DNA for the CDR3: TGTGCCAGCAGCTTGGGGACAGGGGTCGACGAGCAGTACTTC. This gives the protein CASSLGTGVDEQYF. Full variable domain (rest looked up from reference TRBV5-6 and TRBJ2-7): DAGVTQSPTHLIKTRGQQVTLRCSPKSGHDTVSWYQQALGQGPQFIFQYYEEEERQRGNFPDRFSGHQFPNYSSELNVNALLLGDSALYLCASSLGTGVDEQYFGPGTRLTVT.